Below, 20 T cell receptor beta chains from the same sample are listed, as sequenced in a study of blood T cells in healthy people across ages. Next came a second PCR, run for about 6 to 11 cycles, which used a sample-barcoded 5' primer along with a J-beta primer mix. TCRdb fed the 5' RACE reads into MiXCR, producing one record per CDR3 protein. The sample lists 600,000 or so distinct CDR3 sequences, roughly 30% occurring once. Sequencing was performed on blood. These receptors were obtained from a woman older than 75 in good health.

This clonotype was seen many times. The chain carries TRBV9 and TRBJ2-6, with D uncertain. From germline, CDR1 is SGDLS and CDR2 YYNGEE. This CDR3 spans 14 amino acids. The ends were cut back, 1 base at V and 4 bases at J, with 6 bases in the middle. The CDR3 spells CASSVTSGANVLTF. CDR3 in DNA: TGTGCCAGCAGCGTAACCTCGGGGGCCAACGTCCTGACTTTC.

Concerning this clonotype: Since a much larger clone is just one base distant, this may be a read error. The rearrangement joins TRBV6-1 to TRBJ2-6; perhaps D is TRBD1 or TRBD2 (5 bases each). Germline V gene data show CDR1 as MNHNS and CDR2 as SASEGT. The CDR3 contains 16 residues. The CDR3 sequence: CASTRPGLSGANVRTF. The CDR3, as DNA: TGTGCCAGCACTCGCCCCGGACTTTCTGGGGCCAACGTCCGGACTTTC.

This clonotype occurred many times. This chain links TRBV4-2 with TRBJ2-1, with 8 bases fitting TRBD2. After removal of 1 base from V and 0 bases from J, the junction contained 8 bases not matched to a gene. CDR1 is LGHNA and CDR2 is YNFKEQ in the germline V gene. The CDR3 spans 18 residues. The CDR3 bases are TGTGCCAGCAGCCAAGTAGGTGGCGGGGGGAGCTCCTACAATGAGCAGTTCTTC. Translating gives CASSQVGGGGSSYNEQFF.

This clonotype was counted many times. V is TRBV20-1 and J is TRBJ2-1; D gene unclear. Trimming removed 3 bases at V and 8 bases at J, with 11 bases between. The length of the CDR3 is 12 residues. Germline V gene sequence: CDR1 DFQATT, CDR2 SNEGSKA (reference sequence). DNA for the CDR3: TGCAGTGCTAGTGATCCTAGAGATGAGCAGTTCTTC. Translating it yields CSASDPRDEQFF.

CDR3 sequence (DNA): TGTGCCAGCACCCTGGGGACAGGGGGGAATCAGCCCCAGCATTTT. It codes for CASTLGTGGNQPQHF. The chain recombines TRBV12-3 or TRBV12-4 with TRBJ1-5; 11 bases line up with TRBD1. J was trimmed by 4 bases and V by 7 bases; bases with no gene match: 6. The CDR3 covers 15 residues.

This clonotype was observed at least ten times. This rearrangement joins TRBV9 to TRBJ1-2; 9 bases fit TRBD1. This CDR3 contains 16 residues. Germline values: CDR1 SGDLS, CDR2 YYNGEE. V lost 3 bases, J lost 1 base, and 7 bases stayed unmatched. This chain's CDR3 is CASSGIQGAVNYGYTF. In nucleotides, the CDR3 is TGTGCCAGCAGCGGGATACAGGGGGCGGTTAACTATGGCTACACCTTC. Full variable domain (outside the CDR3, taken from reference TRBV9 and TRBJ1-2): DSGVTQTPKHLITATGQRVTLRCSPRSGDLSVYWYQQSLDQGLQFLIQYYNGEERAKGNILERFSAQQFPDLHSELNLSSLELGDSALYFCASSGIQGAVNYGYTFGSGTRLTVV.

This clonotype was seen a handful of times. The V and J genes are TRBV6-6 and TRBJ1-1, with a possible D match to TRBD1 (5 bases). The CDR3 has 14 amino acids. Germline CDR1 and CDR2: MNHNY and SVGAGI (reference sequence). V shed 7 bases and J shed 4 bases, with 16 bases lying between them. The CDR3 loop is CASNFGQGFTEAFF. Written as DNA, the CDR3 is TGTGCCAGCAACTTCGGGCAGGGATTCACTGAAGCTTTCTTT.

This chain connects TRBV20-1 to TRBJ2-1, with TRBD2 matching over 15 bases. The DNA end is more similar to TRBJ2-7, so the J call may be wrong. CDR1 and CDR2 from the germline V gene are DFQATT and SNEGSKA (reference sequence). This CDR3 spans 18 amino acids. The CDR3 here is CSAKVGTSGGSSYNEQYF. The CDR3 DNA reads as TGCAGTGCTAAAGTGGGGACTAGCGGGGGGTCATCCTACAATGAGCAGTACTTC.

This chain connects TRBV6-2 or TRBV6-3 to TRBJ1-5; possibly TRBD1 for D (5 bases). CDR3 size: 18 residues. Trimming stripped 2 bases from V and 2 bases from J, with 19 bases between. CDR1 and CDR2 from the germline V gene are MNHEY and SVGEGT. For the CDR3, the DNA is TGTGCCAGCAGTTACGCCGCTACAGGAATTGGCGGCAATCAGCCCCAGCATTTT. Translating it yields CASSYAATGIGGNQPQHF.

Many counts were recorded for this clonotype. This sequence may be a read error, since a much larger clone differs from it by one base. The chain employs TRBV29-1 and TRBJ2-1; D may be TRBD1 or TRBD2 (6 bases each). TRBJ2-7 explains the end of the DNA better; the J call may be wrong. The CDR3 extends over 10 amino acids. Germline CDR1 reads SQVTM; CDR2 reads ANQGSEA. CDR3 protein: CSGGDNEQYF. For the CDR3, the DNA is TGCAGCGGGGGGGACAATGAGCAGTACTTC.

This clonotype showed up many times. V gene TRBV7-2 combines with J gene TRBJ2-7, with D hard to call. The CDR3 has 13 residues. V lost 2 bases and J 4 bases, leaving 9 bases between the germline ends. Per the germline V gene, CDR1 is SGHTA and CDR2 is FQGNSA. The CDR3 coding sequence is TGTGCCAGCAGCTTACCTTCAATTTACGAGCAGTACTTC. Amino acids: CASSLPSIYEQYF.

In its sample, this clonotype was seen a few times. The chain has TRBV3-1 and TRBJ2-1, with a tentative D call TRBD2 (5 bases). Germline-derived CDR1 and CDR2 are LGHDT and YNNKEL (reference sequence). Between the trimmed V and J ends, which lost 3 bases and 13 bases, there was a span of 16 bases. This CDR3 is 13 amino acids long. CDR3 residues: CASSQLAEETQFF. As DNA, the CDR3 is TGTGCCAGCAGCCAGCTCGCGGAGGAGACCCAGTTCTTC.

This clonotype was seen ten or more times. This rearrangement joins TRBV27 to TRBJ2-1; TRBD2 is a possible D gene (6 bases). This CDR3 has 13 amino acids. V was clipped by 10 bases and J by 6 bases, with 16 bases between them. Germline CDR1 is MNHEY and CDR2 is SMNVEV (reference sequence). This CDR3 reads CAIGRYLGNEQFF. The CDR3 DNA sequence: TGTGCCATCGGGAGATACTTGGGCAATGAGCAGTTCTTC.

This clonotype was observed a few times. CDR3: CASSTRQGSGNTIYF. CDR3 DNA sequence: TGTGCCAGCAGCACCCGACAGGGCTCTGGAAACACCATATATTTT. The rearrangement uses TRBV7-2 and TRBJ1-3; TRBD1 matches at 7 bases. CDR1 SGHTA and CDR2 FQGNSA come from the germline V gene. There are 15 residues in the CDR3. V lost 5 bases, J lost 0 bases, and 4 bases stayed unmatched.

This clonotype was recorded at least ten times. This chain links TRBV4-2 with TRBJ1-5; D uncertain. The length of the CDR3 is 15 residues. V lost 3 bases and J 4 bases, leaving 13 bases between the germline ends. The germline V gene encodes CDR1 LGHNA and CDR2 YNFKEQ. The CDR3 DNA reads TGTGCCAGCAGCCATTCAGCGGCAGTTAATCAGCCCCAGCATTTT. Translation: CASSHSAAVNQPQHF.

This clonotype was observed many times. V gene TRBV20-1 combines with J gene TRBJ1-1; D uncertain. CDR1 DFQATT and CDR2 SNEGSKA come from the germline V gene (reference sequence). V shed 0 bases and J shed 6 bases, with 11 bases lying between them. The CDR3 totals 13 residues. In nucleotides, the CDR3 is TGCAGTGCTAGAGATTACTCGAAGGCTGAAGCTTTCTTT. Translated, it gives CSARDYSKAEAFF.

The CDR3 protein is CAISEGGIGQAEKLFF. CDR3 bases: TGTGCCATCAGCGAGGGGGGTATCGGACAAGCTGAAAAACTGTTTTTT. The chain joins TRBV10-3 to TRBJ1-4, with D possibly being TRBD1 (6 bases). The CDR3 is made up of 16 amino acids. Between the trimmed V and J ends, which lost 6 bases and 7 bases, there was a span of 21 bases. Germline CDR1 reads ENHRY; CDR2 reads SYGVKD.

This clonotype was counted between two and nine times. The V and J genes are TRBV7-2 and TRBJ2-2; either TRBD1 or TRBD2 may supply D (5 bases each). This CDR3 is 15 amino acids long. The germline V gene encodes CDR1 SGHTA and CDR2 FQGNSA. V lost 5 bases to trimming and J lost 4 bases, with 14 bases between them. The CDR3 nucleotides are TGTGCCAGCAGCCCGGGGACGCCTCGCACCGGGGAGCTGTTTTTT. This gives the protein CASSPGTPRTGELFF.

The CDR3 reads CASTAGLAYNEQYF. The CDR3 DNA reads as TGTGCCAGCACCGCCGGACTAGCCTACAATGAGCAGTACTTC. The chain employs TRBV6-5 and TRBJ2-7; 8 bases line up with TRBD2. The germline gives CDR1 MNHEY, CDR2 SVGAGI. The CDR3 covers 14 residues. J lost 7 bases, V lost 7 bases, and 12 bases had no gene match.

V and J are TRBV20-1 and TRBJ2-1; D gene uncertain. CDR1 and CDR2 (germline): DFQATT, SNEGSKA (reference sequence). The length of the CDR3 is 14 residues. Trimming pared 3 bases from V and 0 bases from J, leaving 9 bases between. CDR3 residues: CSASHISSYNEQFF. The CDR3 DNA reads TGCAGTGCTAGCCATATCTCCTCCTACAATGAGCAGTTCTTC.